A single sample gave rise to the 8 T cell receptor beta chains below, sequenced in a study of T-cell reconstitution after alpha-beta-depleted transplantation in children. A library of TCRbeta sequences, prepared with unique molecular identifiers, was generated. TCRdb called the PCR reads again in MiXCR, with one record for every CDR3 protein. The sample has around 500,000 distinct CDR3 sequences, 20% to 25% seen once; the top ten hold 12% to 15%. Source: PBMCs, mostly from graft donor cells, taken 360 days after TCRalphabeta/CD19-depleted stem cell transplant. All receptors derive from a boy in the first two years of life who had a stem cell transplant for acute myeloid leukemia, so the T cells may come from the graft donor.

This clonotype was recorded many times. The rearrangement joins TRBV12-3 or TRBV12-4 to TRBJ1-2; D unclear. V lost 5 bases and J lost 2, with 12 bases in between. The CDR3 has 14 amino acids. CDR3 sequence (DNA): TGTGCCAGCAGTCACCCCCCGAGGAACTATGGCTACACCTTC. It specifies CASSHPPRNYGYTF.

This sequence joins TRBV29-1 and TRBJ1-1; D is unclear. Germline loops: CDR1 SQVTM, CDR2 ANQGSEA. This CDR3 is built from 11 residues. V was pared by 6 bases and J by 6 bases, with 11 bases between. CDR3 DNA sequence: TGCAGCGTGACGGCCGGCGCTGAAGCTTTCTTT. Its translation: CSVTAGAEAFF.

A few counts support this clonotype. J is TRBJ2-3 and V is TRBV19, with 9 bases aligning to TRBD1. The CDR3 has 15 amino acids. V shed 7 bases, J shed 5 bases, and the junction held 10 bases outside the gene matches. Looked up from germline, CDR1 is LNHDA and CDR2 is SQIVND (reference sequence). The CDR3 DNA reads as TGTGCCAGTACCCATTGGGGGACAGGGCAAGATACGCAGTATTTT. Its protein is CASTHWGTGQDTQYF.

The CDR3 DNA sequence: TGTGCCAGCAGCCTCTATGGTATTGAGCAGTTCTTC. The encoded protein is CASSLYGIEQFF. This chain links TRBV7-9 with TRBJ2-1; D uncertain. The CDR3 runs 12 residues. Trimming cost V 5 bases and J 9 bases, with 11 bases left between them. Germline values: CDR1 SEHNR, CDR2 FQNEAQ (reference sequence).

At least ten counts were recorded for this clonotype. J is TRBJ1-2 and V is TRBV7-2; D is uncertain. V lost 1 base and J lost 6, with 6 bases in between. CDR1 is SGHTA and CDR2 is FQGNSA in the germline V gene. The CDR3 runs to 12 residues. The CDR3: CASSLDADGYTF. The CDR3 DNA reads TGTGCCAGCAGCTTAGACGCCGATGGCTACACCTTC.

This clonotype came up a few times. The chain is built from TRBV30 and TRBJ2-4; D remains ambiguous. The CDR3 is 13 residues long. Between the trimmed V and J ends, which lost 3 bases and 1 base, there was a span of 7 bases. The germline V gene has CDR1 GTSNPN and CDR2 SVGIG (reference sequence). The CDR3 DNA is TGTGCCTGGAGGGAAGGGGCCAAAAACATTCAGTACTTC. It codes for CAWREGAKNIQYF.

This clonotype appeared once. J is TRBJ1-1 and V is TRBV5-1, with D uncertain. V was trimmed by 0 bases and J by 4 bases, leaving 13 bases between them. CDR1 is SGHRS and CDR2 is YFSETQ in the germline V gene. CDR3 length: 15 amino acids. CDR3 sequence: CASSLGSDGVTEAFF. The DNA for the CDR3 is TGCGCCAGCAGCTTGGGGAGTGATGGGGTCACTGAAGCTTTCTTT.

This clonotype was counted a few times. The chain has TRBV29-1 and TRBJ1-1; D perhaps matches TRBD1 (6 bases). Trimming removed 4 bases at V and 11 bases at J, with 14 bases between. Germline-derived CDR1 and CDR2 are SQVTM and ANQGSEA. The CDR3 spans 11 residues. The CDR3 loop reads CSVATGIGAFF. The CDR3 nucleotides read TGCAGCGTTGCCACAGGGATAGGGGCTTTCTTT. The complete variable domain, with remaining parts taken from reference TRBV29-1 and TRBJ1-1, reads SAVISQKPSRDICQRGTSLTIQCQVDSQVTMMFWYRQQPGQSLTLIATANQGSEATYESGFVIDKFPISRPNLTFSTLTVSNMSPEDSSIYLCSVATGIGAFFGQGTRLTVV.